The present T cell receptor beta chain was sequenced within a study of shared clonotypes between healthy human individuals. Study-wide results and limits: Limited genetic and exposure-history diversity came from having few donors.

Assay: immunoSEQ multiplex PCR; the TCRdb copy retains only in-frame clones and omits some. This table holds some 680,000 clones, 73% found once. The germline gives CDR1 SNHLY, CDR2 FYNNEI. The CDR3 has 16 residues. V was cut by 5 bases and J by 0 bases, with 11 bases left in between. In regard to this clone: Its specificity is unknown.

The chain is built from TRBV2 and TRBJ2-6; the D is unclear. Sequencing used memory CD4+ T cells sorted from blood. The subset denotes: CD45RA-negative fraction. The clonotype comes from a woman in her 30s in good health. The CDR3 bases are TGTGCCAGCAGTTCAGCCCGGTTCTCTGGGGCCAACGTCCTGACTTTC. It is translated as CASSSARFSGANVLTF.